The source of this T cell receptor (beta chain) is a study of cytomegalovirus exposure and HLA in healthy donors. Worth noting for this clone: Its target is not known.

PCR amplification relied on 60 Vbeta primers (plus 13 Jbeta primers). Sequencing used immunoSEQ multiplex PCR; TCRdb keeps in-frame clones, though not all of them. This sample has around 120,000 clones; 55% to 75% occur once, and the top ten carry approximately 2.9%. This CDR3 has 13 amino acids. Points from the study as a whole: Based on reports, TCR beta sequences accurately predicted HLA-A and HLA-B alleles for most subjects. Earlier findings revealed that most TCR beta V segments proved productive either about 90% or about 30% of the time. In a later analysis, specific HLA alleles were associated with 15,000 to 20,000 TCR beta sequences at a 0.05 false discovery rate.

Material: PBMCs. The genes are TRBV21-1 and TRBJ2-5; the D segment call TRBD1 is taken from the table without a DNA check. TRBV21-1 is a pseudogene. The sequence came from a human donor in good health. In nucleotides, the CDR3 is TGTGCCAGCCCCCGGGACAGTCGCGAGACCCAGTACTTC. It yields the protein CASPRDSRETQYF.